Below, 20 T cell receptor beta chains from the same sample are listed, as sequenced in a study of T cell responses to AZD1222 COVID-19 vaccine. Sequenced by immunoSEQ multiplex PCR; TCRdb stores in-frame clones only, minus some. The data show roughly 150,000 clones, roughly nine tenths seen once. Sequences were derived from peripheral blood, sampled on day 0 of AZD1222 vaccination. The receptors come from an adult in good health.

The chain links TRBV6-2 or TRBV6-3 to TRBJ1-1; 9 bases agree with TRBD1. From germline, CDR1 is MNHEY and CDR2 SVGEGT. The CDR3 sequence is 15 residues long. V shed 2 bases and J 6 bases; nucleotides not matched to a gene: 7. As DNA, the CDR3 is TGTGCCAGCAGTTACGCGGGGACAGGGCCCCCTGAAGCTTTCTTT. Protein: CASSYAGTGPPEAFF.

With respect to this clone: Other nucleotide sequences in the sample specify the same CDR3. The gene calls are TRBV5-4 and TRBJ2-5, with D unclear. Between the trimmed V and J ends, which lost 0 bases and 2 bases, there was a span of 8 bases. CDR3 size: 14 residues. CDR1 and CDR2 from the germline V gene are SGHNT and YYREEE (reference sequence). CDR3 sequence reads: CASSLGGLQETQYF. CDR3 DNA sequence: TGTGCCAGCAGCTTGGGTGGCCTACAAGAGACCCAGTACTTC.

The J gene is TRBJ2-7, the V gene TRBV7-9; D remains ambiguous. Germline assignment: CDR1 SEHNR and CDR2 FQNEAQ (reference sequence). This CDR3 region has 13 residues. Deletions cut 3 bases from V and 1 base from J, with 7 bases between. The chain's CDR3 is CASSLGRSYEQYF. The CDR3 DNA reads TGTGCCAGCAGCTTGGGCAGGTCCTACGAGCAGTACTTC. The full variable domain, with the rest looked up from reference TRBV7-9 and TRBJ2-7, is DTGVSQNPRHKITKRGQNVTFRCDPISEHNRLYWYRQTLGQGPEFLTYFQNEAQLEKSRLLSDRFSAERPKGSFSTLEIQRTEQGDSAMYLCASSLGRSYEQYFGPGTRLTVT.

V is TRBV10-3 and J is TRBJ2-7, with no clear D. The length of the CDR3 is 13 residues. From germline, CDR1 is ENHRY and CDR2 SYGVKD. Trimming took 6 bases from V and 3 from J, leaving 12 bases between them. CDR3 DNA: TGTGCCATCAGCAGGCCCAACCTCTACGAGCAGTACTTC. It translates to CAISRPNLYEQYF.

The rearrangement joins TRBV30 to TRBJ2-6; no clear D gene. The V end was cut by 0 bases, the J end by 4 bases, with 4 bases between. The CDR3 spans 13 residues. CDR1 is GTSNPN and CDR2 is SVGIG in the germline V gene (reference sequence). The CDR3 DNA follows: TGTGCCTGGAGTGTCTCCGGGGCCAACGTCCTGACTTTC. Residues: CAWSVSGANVLTF.

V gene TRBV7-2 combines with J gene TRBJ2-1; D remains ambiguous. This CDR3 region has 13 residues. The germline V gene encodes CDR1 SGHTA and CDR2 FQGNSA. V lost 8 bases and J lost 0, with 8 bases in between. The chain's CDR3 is CASWPDSYNEQFF. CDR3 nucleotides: TGTGCCAGCTGGCCGGACTCCTACAATGAGCAGTTCTTC.

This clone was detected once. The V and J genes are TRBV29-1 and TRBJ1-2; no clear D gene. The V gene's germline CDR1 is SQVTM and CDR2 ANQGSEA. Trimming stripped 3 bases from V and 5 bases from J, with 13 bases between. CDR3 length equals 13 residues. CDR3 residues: CSVDRSRGYGYTF. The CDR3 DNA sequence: TGCAGCGTTGATCGGTCTCGGGGTTATGGCTACACCTTC. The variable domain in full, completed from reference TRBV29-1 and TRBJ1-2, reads SAVISQKPSRDICQRGTSLTIQCQVDSQVTMMFWYRQQPGQSLTLIATANQGSEATYESGFVIDKFPISRPNLTFSTLTVSNMSPEDSSIYLCSVDRSRGYGYTFGSGTRLTVV.

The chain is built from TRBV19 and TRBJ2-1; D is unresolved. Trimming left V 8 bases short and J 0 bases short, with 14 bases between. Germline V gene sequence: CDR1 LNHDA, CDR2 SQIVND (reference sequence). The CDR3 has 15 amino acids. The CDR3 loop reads CASGMTLSSYNEQFF. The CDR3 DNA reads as TGTGCCAGTGGCATGACTTTGAGCTCCTACAATGAGCAGTTCTTC.

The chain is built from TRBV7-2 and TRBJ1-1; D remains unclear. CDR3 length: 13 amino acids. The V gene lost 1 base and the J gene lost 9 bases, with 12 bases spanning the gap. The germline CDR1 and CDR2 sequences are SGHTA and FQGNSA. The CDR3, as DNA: TGTGCCAGCAGCTTAGGGATGGCTCAACAAGCTTTCTTT. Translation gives CASSLGMAQQAFF.

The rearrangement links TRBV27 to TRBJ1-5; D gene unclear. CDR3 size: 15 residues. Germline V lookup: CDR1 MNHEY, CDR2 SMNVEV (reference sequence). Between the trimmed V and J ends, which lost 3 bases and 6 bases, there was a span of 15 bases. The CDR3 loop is CASSLNGRRFQPQHF. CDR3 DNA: TGTGCCAGCAGTTTGAACGGCCGCCGGTTTCAGCCCCAGCATTTT.

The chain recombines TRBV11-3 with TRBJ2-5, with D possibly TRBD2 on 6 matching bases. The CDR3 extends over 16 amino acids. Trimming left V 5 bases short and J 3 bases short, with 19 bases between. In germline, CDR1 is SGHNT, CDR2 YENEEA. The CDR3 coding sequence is TGTGCCAGCAGCCCCGGAGGGCCGCGTGGGGAAGAGACCCAGTACTTC. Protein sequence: CASSPGGPRGEETQYF.

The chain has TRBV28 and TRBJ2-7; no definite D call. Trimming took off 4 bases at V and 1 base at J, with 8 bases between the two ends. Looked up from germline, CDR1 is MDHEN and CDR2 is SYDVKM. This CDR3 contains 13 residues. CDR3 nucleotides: TGTGCCAGCAGTTCTGAGGTATCCTACGAGCAGTACTTC. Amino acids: CASSSEVSYEQYF.

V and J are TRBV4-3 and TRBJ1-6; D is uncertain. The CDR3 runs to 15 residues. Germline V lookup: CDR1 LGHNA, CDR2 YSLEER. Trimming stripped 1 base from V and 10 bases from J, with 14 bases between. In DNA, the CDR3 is TGCGCCAGCAGCCAAGGTCCCCAATTAGAATCACCCCTCCACTTT. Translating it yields CASSQGPQLESPLHF.

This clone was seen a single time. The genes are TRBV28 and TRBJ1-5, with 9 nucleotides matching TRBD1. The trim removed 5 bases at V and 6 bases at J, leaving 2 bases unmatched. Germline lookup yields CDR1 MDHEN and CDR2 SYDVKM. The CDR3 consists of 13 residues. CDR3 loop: CASSGTGSQPQHF. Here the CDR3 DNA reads TGTGCCAGCAGTGGGACAGGGAGTCAGCCCCAGCATTTT.

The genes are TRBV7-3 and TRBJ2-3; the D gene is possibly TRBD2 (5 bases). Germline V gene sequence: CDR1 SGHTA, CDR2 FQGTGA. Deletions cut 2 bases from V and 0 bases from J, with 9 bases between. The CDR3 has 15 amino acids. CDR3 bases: TGTGCCAGCAGCTTAGCGGGTCTTAGCACAGATACGCAGTATTTT. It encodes CASSLAGLSTDTQYF.

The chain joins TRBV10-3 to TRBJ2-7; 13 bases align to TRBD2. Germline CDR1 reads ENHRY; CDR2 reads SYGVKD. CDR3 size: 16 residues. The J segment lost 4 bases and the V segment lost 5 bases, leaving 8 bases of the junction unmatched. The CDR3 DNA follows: TGTGCCATCAGTTCCTGGACTAGCGGGAGAATGTACGAGCAGTACTTC. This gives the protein CAISSWTSGRMYEQYF.

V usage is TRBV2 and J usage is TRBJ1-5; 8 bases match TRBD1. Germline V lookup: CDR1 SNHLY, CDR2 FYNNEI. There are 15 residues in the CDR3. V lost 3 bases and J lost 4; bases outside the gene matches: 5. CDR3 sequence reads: CASSEEDRVNQPQHF. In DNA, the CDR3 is TGTGCCAGCAGTGAGGAGGACAGGGTGAATCAGCCCCAGCATTTT.

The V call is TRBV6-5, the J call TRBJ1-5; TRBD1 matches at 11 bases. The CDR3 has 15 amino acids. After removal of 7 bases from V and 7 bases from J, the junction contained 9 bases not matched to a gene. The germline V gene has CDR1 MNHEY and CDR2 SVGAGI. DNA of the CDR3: TGTGCCAGCACCGCCCTCGGGACAGGGGGACAGCCCCAGCATTTT. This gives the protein CASTALGTGGQPQHF.

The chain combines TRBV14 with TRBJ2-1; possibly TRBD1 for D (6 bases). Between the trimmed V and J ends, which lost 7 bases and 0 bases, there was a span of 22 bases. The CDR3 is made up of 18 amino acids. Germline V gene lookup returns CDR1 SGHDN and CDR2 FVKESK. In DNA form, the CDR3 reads TGTGCCAGCACCTTCAGTATGAGGGACACTTTCTCCTACAATGAGCAGTTCTTC. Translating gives CASTFSMRDTFSYNEQFF. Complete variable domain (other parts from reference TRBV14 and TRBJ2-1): EAGVTQFPSHSVIEKGQTVTLRCDPISGHDNLYWYRRVMGKEIKFLLHFVKESKQDESGMPNNRFLAERTGGTYSTLKVQPAELEDSGVYFCASTFSMRDTFSYNEQFFGPGTRLTVL.

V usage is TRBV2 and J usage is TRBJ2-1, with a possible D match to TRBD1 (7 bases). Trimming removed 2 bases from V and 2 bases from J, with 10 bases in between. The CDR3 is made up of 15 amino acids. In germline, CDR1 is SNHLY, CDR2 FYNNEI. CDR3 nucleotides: TGTGCCAGCAGTGAAATCAGGGGGGCCTACAATGAGCAGTTCTTC. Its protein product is CASSEIRGAYNEQFF.